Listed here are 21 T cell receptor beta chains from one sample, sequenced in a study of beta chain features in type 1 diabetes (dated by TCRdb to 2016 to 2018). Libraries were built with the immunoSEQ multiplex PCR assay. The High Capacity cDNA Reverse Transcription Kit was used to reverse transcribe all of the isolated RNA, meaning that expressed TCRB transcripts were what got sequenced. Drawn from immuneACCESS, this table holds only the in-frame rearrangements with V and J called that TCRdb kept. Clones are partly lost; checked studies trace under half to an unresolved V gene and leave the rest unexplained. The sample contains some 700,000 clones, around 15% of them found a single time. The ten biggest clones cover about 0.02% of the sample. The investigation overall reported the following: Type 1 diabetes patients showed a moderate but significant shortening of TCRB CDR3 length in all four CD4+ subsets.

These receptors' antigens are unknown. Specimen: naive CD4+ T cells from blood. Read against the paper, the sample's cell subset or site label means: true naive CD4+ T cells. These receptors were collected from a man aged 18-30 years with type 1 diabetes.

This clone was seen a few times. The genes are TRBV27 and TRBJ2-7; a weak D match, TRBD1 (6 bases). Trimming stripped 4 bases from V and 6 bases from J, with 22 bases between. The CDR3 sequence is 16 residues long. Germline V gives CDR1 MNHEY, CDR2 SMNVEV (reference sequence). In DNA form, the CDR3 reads TGTGCCAGCAGTTCCCGAGGGGGACGGCCCTGGGGCGAGCAGTACTTC. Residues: CASSSRGGRPWGEQYF.

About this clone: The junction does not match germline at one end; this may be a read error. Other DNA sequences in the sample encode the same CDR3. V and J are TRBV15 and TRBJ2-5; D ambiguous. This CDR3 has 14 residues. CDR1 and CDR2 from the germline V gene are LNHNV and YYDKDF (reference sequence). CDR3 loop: CATSRDPAAETQYF. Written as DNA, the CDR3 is TGCGCCACCAGCAGAGATCCAGCAGCGGAGACCCAGTACTTC.

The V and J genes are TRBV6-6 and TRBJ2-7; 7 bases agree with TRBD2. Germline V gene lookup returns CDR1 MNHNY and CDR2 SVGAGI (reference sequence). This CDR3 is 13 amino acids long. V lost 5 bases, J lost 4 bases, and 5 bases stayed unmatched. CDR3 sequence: CASSAGTTYEQYF. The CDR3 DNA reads TGTGCCAGCAGTGCCGGGACTACTTACGAGCAGTACTTC.

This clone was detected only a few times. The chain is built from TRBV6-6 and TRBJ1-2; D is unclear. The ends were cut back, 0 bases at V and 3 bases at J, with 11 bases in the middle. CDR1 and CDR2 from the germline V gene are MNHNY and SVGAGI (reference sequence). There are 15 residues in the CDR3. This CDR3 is CASSYSKGIDYGYTF. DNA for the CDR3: TGTGCCAGCAGTTACTCGAAGGGCATAGACTATGGCTACACCTTC.

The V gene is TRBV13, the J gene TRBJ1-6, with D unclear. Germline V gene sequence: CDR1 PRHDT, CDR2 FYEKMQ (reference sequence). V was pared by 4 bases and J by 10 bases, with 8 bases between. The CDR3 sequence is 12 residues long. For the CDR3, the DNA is TGTGCCAGCAGCTCCTATGAGTCACCCCTCCACTTT. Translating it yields CASSSYESPLHF.

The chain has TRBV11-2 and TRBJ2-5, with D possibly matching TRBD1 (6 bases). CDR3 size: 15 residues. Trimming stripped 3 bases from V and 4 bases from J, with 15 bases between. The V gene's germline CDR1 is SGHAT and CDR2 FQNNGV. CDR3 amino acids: CASSFSPAGVETQYF. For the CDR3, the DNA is TGTGCCAGCAGCTTCAGCCCGGCAGGGGTAGAGACCCAGTACTTC.

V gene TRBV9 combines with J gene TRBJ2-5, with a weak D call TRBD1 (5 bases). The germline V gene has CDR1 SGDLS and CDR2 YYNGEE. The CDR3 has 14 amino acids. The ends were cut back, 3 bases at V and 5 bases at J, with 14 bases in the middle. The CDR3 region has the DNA TGTGCCAGCAGCGCGACAGTAAACGCTGAGACCCAGTACTTC. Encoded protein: CASSATVNAETQYF.

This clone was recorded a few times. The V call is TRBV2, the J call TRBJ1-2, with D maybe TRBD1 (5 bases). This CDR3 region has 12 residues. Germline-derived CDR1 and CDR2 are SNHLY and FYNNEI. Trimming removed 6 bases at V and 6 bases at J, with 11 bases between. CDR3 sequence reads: CASRNQGHGYTF. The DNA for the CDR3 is TGTGCCAGCAGGAACCAGGGACATGGCTACACCTTC.

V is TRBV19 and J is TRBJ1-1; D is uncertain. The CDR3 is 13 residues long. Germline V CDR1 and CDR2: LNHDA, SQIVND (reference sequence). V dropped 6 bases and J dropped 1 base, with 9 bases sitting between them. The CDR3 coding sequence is TGTGCCAGTAGGGCCCGACAGAACACTGAAGCTTTCTTT. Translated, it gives CASRARQNTEAFF.

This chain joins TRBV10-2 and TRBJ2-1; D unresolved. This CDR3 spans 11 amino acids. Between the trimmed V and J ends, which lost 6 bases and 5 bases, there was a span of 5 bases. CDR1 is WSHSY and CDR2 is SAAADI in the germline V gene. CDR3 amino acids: CASSLNNEQFF. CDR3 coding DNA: TGCGCCAGCAGCCTGAACAATGAGCAGTTCTTC.

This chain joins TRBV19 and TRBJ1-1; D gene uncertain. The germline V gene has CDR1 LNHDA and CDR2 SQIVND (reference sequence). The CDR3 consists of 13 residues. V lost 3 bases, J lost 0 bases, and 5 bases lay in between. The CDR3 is CASSIEVNTEAFF. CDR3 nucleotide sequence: TGTGCCAGTAGTATTGAGGTGAACACTGAAGCTTTCTTT.

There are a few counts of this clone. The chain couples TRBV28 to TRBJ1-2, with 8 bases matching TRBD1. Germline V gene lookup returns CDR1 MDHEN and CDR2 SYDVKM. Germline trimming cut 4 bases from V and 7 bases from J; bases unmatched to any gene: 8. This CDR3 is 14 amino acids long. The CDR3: CASSSNGQGGGYTF. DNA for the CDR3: TGTGCCAGCAGTTCAAACGGACAGGGTGGTGGCTACACCTTC.

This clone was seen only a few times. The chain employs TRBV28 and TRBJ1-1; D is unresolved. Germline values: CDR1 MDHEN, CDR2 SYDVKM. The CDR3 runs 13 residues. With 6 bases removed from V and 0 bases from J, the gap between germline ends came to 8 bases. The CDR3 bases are TGTGCCAGCAGGAGGGCCTTGAACACTGAAGCTTTCTTT. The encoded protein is CASRRALNTEAFF.

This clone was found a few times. The CDR3 sequence: CARSGTDTQYF. DNA of the CDR3: TGTGCCAGGTCAGGGACAGATACGCAGTATTTT. The chain employs TRBV2 and TRBJ2-3, with D perhaps matching TRBD1 (5 bases). With 9 bases removed from V and 3 bases from J, the gap between germline ends came to 7 bases. Germline CDR1 is SNHLY and CDR2 is FYNNEI. This CDR3 region has 11 residues.

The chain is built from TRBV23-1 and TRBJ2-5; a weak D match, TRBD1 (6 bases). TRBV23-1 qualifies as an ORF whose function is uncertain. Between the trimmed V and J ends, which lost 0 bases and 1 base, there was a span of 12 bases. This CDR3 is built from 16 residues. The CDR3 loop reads CASSQSTGNPQETQYF. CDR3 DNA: TGCGCCAGCAGTCAATCTACAGGGAACCCCCAAGAGACCCAGTACTTC.

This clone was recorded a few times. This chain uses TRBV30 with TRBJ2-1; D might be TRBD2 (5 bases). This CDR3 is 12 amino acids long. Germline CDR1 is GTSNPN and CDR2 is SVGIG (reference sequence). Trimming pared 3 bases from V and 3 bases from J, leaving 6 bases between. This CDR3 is CAWSGVYNEQFF. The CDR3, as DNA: TGTGCCTGGAGCGGGGTCTACAATGAGCAGTTCTTC.

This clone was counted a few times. Here the CDR3 reads CASSTWTGVSEKLFF. The CDR3, as DNA: TGTGCCAGCAGCACCTGGACAGGGGTCAGTGAAAAACTGTTTTTT. The V call is TRBV9, the J call TRBJ1-4, with 9 bases identical to TRBD1. The germline V gene has CDR1 SGDLS and CDR2 YYNGEE. CDR3 length equals 15 residues. The V and J ends lost 4 bases and 7 bases, in that order; junction bases with no gene match: 8.

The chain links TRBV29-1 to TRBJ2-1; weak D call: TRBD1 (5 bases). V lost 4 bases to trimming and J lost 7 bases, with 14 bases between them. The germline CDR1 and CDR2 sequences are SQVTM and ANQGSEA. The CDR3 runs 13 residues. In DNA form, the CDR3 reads TGCAGCGTTGGAAACAGGTTGAAAAATGAGCAGTTCTTC. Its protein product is CSVGNRLKNEQFF.

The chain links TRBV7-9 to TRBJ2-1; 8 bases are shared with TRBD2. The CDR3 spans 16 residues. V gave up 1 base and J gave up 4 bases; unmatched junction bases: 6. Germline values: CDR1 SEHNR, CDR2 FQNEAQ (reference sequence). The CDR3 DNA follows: TGTGCCAGCAGCTTAGTCCAAAGCGGGGGTTACAATGAGCAGTTCTTC. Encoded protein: CASSLVQSGGYNEQFF.

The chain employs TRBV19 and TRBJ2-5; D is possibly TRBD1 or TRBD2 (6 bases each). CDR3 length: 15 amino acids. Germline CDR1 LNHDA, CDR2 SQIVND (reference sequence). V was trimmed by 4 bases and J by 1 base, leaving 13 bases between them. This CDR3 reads CASSKGGSGQETQYF. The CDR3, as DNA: TGTGCCAGTAGTAAGGGGGGCAGCGGCCAAGAGACCCAGTACTTC.

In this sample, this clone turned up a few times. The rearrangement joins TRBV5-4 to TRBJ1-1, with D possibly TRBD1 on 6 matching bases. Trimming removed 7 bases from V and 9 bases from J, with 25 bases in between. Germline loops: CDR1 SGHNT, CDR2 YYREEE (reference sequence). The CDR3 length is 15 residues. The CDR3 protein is CASHIGTTSKTKAFF. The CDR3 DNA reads TGTGCCAGCCATATAGGGACAACGTCTAAGACGAAAGCTTTCTTT.